Listed below are T cell receptor beta chains from one sample, sequenced in a study of blood T cell repertoires in COVID-19. Method: immunoSEQ multiplex PCR; TCRdb's copy keeps in-frame clones and lacks some. Of hundreds of thousands of clones in the sample, roughly 89% were seen once. Source material: peripheral blood. These receptors were obtained from a woman in her twenties or thirties with acute or convalescent COVID-19. The CDR3 runs from the conserved cysteine through the conserved F or W. D genes are given only for firm matches. Clone size is given for some rows only: seen once, a few or many times, or a class if the clone is expanded.

d_gene,j_gene,v_gene,abundance,CDR3nt,CDR3aa
TRBD2,TRBJ2-3,TRBV5-4,NA,TGTGCCAGCAGCTTGGCCATGGCGGGGGTCACAGATACGCAGTATTTT,CASSLAMAGVTDTQYF
NA,TRBJ1-5,TRBV5-1,NA,TGCGCCAGCAGCTTGGAGGGGCCAAATCAGCCCCAGCATTTT,CASSLEGPNQPQHF
TRBD2,TRBJ2-3,TRBV4-2,NA,TGTGCCAGCAGCCAAGGTGTGGCGGGGGGGCAGGCACACACACACACAGATACGCAGTATTTT,CASSQGVAGGQAHTHTDTQYF
TRBD1,TRBJ1-2,TRBV18,NA,TGTGCCAGCTCACCAAATCGACAGGGCCCGGGCGGAGGCTACACCTTC,CASSPNRQGPGGGYTF
NA,TRBJ2-7,TRBV7-8,NA,TGTGCCAGCAGCTCCGGACAGAGCTCCTACGAGCAGTACTTC,CASSSGQSSYEQYF
TRBD2,TRBJ2-2,TRBV2,NA,TGTGCCAGCAGTGAACTAGCGGGGGGGCCGTCCGGGGAGCTGTTTTTT,CASSELAGGPSGELFF
NA,TRBJ1-6,TRBV9,few,TGTGCCAGCAGCGTATACGGCTATAATTCACCCCTCCACTTT,CASSVYGYNSPLHF
NA,TRBJ2-5,TRBV7-9,few,TGTGCCAGCAGCTTTGGCAGCCAAGAGACCCAGTACTTC,CASSFGSQETQYF
TRBD1,TRBJ1-1,TRBV2,NA,TGTGCCAGCATTTCTCCCCGGGACAGGGGATATCGGCCTGAAGCTTTCTTT,CASISPRDRGYRPEAFF
TRBD1,TRBJ2-1,TRBV23-1,NA,TGCGCCAGAGGTCCGACAGGGAGCTCCTACAATGAGCAGTTCTTC,CARGPTGSSYNEQFF
NA,TRBJ2-7,TRBV10-2,NA,TGCGCCAGCAGTTCCAGCTACGAGCAGTACTTC,CASSSSYEQYF
NA,TRBJ2-3,TRBV5-8,NA,TGTGCCAGCAGCTTGGTTGGCGGGGAAGGGTCCGATACGCAGTATTTT,CASSLVGGEGSDTQYF
TRBD2,TRBJ2-5,TRBV24-1,NA,TGTGCCACCAGTGACTCCGGGACTAGGATTCTAGAGACCCAGTACTTC,CATSDSGTRILETQYF
TRBD2,TRBJ2-2,TRBV10-3,NA,TGTGCCATCAGCGGACTAGCGGGGGCCACGAACACCGGGGAGCTGTTTTTT,CAISGLAGATNTGELFF
TRBD2,TRBJ2-3,TRBV3-1/TRBV3-2,NA,TGTGCCAGCAGCCAAAGTAGACTAGCGGGGGTTTTCACAGATACGCAGTATTTT,CASSQSRLAGVFTDTQYF
NA,TRBJ1-5,TRBV7-3,NA,TGTGCCAGCCGGGGAACCAACCTTAGCAATCAGCCCCAGCATTTT,CASRGTNLSNQPQHF